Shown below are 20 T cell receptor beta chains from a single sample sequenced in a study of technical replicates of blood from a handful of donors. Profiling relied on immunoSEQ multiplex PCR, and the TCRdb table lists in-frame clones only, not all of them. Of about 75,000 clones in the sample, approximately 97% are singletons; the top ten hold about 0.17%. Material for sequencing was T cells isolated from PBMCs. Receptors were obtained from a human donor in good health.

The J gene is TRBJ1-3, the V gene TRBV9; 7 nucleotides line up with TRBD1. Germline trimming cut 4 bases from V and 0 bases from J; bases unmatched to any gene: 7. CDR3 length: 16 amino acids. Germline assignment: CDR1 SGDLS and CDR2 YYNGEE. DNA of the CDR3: TGTGCCAGCAGCCCACGGACAGGAGACTCTGGAAACACCATATATTTT. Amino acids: CASSPRTGDSGNTIYF.

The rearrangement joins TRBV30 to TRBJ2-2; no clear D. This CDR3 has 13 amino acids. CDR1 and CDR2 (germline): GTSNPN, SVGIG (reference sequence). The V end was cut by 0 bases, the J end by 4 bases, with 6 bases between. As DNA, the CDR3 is TGTGCCTGGAGTGTACGGGTCACCGGGGAGCTGTTTTTT. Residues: CAWSVRVTGELFF.

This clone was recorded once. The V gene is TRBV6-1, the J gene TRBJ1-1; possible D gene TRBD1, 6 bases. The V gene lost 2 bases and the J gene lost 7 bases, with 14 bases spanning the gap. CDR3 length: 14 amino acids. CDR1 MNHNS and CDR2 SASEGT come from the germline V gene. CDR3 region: CASSEFIQGDEAFF. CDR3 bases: TGTGCCAGCAGTGAATTTATACAGGGTGATGAAGCTTTCTTT.

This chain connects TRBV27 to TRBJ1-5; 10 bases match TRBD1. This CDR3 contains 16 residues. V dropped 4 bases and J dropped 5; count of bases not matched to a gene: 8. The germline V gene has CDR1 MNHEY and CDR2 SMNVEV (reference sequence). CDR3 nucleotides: TGTGCCAGCAGTTACACGGCGGGACAGGGGTATCAGCCCCAGCATTTT. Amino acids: CASSYTAGQGYQPQHF.

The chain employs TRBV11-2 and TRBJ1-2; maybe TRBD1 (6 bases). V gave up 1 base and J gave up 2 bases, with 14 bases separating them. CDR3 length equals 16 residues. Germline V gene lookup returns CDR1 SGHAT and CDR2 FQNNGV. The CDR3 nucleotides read TGTGCCAGCAGCTTAGCGGGCAGGGGAATGAACTATGGCTACACCTTC. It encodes CASSLAGRGMNYGYTF.

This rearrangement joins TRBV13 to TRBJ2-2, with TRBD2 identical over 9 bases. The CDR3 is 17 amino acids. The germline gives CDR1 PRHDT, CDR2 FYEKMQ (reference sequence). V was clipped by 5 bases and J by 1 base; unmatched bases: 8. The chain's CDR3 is CASSGFKREVNTGELFF. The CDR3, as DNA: TGTGCCAGCAGCGGATTTAAGCGGGAGGTGAACACCGGGGAGCTGTTTTTT.

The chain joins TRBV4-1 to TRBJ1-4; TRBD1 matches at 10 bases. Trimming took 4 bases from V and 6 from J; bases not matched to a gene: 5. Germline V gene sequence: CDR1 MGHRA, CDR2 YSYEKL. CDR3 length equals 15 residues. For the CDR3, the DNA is TGCGCCAGCAGCCCACGGGACAGGGGCTATGAAAAACTGTTTTTT. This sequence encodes CASSPRDRGYEKLFF.

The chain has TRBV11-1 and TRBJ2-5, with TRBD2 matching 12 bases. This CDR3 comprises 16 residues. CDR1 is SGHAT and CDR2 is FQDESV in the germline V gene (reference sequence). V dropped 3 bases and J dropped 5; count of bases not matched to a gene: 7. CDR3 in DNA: TGTGCCAGCAGCTTTGCTAGCGGGGGGGCCCGGGAGACCCAGTACTTC. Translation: CASSFASGGARETQYF. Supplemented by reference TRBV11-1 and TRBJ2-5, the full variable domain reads EAEVAQSPRYKITEKSQAVAFWCDPISGHATLYWYRQILGQGPELLVQFQDESVVDDSQLPKDRFSAERLKGVDSTLKIQPAELGDSAMYLCASSFASGGARETQYFGPGTRLLVL.

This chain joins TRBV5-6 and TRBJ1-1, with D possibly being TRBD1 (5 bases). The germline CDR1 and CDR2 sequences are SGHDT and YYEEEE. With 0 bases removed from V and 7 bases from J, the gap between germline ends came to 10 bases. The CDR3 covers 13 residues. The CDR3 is CASSLGRQLEAFF. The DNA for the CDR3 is TGTGCCAGCAGCTTGGGCCGACAGCTTGAAGCTTTCTTT.

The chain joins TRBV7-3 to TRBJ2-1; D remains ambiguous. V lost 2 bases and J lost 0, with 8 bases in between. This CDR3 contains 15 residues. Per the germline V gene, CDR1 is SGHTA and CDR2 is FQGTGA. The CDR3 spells CASSLALSSYNEQFF. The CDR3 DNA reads TGTGCCAGCAGCTTAGCTCTCAGCTCCTACAATGAGCAGTTCTTC.

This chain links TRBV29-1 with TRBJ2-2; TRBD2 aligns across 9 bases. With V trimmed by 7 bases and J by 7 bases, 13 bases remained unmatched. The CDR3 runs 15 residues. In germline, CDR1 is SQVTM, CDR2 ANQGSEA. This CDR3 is CSATLGLAEVGELFF. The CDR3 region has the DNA TGCAGCGCAACGTTGGGACTAGCAGAGGTCGGGGAGCTGTTTTTT.

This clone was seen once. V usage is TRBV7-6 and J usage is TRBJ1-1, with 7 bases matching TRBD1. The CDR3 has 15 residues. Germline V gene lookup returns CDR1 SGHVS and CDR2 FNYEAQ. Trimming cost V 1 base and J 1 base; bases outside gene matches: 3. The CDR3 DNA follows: TGTGCCAGCAGCTTAGAGGCAGGGGGGAACACTGAAGCTTTCTTT. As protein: CASSLEAGGNTEAFF. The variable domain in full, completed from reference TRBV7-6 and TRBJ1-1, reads GAGVSQSPRYKVTKRGQDVALRCDPISGHVSLYWYRQALGQGPEFLTYFNYEAQQDKSGLPNDRFSAERPEGSISTLTIQRTEQRDSAMYRCASSLEAGGNTEAFFGQGTRLTVV.

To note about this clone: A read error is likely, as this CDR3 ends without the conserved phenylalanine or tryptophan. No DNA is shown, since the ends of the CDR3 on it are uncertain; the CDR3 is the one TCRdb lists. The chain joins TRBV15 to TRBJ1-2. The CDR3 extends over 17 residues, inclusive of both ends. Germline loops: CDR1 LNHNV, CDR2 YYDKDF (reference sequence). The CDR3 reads CATSRGRGGPFSRGSIP.

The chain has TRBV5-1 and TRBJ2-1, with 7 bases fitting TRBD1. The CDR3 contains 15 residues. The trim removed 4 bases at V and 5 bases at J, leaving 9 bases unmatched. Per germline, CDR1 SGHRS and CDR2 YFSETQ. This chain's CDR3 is CASSPRRGPDNEQFF. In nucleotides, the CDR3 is TGCGCCAGCAGCCCACGTAGGGGGCCGGACAATGAGCAGTTCTTC.

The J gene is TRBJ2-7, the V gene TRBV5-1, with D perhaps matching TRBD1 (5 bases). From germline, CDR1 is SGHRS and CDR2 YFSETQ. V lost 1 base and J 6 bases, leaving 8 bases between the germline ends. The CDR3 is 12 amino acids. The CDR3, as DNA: TGCGCCAGCAGCTTGACAGGTATCGAGCAGTACTTC. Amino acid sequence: CASSLTGIEQYF.

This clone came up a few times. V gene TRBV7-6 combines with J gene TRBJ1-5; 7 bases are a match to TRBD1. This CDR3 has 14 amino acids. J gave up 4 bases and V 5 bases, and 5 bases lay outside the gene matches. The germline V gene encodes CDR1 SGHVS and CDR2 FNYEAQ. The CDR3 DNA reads TGTGCCAGCAGCACCGGACAGGTTAATCAGCCCCAGCATTTT. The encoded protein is CASSTGQVNQPQHF.

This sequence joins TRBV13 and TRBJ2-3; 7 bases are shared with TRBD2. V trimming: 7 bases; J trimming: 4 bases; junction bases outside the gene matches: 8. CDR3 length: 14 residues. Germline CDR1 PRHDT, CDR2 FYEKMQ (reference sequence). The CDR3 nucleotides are TGTGCCAGCACTGGTCGGACTAGATCAGATACGCAGTATTTT. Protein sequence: CASTGRTRSDTQYF.

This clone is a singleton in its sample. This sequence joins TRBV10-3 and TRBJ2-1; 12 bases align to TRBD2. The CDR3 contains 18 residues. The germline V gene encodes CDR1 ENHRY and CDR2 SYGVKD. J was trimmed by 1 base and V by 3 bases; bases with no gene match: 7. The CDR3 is CAISDHTLAGGSYNEQFF. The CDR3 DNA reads TGTGCCATCAGTGACCATACACTAGCGGGGGGATCCTACAATGAGCAGTTCTTC.

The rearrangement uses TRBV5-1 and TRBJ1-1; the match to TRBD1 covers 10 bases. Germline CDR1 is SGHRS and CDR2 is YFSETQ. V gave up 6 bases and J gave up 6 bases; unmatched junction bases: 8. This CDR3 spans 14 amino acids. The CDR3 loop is CASKLGTGAAEAFF. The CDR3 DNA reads TGCGCCAGCAAGCTCGGGACAGGGGCCGCTGAAGCTTTCTTT.

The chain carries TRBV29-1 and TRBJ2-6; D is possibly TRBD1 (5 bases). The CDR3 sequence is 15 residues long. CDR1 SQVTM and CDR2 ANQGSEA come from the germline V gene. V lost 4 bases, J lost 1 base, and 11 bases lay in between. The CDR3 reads CSVVQGRSGANVLTF. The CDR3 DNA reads TGCAGCGTTGTTCAGGGTAGGTCTGGGGCCAACGTCCTGACTTTC.